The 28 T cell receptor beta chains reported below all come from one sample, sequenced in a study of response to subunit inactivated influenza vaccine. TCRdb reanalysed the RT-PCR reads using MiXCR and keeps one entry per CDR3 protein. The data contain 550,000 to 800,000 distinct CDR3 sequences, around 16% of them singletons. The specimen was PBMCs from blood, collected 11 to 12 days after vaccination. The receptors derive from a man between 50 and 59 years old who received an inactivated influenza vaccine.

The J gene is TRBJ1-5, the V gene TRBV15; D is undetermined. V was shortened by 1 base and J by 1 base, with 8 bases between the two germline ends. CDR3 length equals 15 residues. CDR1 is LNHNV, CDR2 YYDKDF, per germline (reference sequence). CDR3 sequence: CATSRGGGSNQPQHF. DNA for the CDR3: TGTGCCACCAGCAGAGGAGGAGGGAGCAATCAGCCCCAGCATTTT. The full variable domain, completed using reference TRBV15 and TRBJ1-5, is DAMVIQNPRYQVTQFGKPVTLSCSQTLNHNVMYWYQQKSSQAPKLLFHYYDKDFNNEADTPDNFQSRRPNTSFCFLDIRSPGLGDTAMYLCATSRGGGSNQPQHFGDGTRLSIL.

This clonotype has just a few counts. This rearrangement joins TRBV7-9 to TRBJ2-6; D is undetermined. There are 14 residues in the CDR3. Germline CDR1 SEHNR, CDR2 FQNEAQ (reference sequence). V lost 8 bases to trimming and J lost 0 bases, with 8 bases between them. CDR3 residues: CASEKTSGANVLTF. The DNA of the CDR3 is TGTGCCAGCGAAAAAACCTCTGGGGCCAACGTCCTGACTTTC.

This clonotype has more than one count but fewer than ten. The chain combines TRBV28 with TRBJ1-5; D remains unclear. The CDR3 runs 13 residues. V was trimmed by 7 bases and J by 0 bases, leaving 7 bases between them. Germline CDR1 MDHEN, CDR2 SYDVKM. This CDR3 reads CASTQVSNQPQHF. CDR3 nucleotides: TGTGCCAGCACCCAGGTTAGCAATCAGCCCCAGCATTTT.

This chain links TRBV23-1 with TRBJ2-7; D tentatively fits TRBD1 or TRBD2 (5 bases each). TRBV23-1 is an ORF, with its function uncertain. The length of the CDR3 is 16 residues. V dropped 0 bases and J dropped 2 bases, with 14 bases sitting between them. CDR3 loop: CASSQSLGTYAYEQYF. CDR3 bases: TGCGCCAGCAGTCAATCGTTAGGGACCTATGCCTACGAGCAGTACTTC.

The chain's CDR3 is CSASAGTDQPQHF. In nucleotides, the CDR3 is TGCAGTGCTAGCGCAGGGACGGATCAGCCCCAGCATTTT. The chain links TRBV20-1 to TRBJ1-5; the D gene is possibly TRBD1 (5 bases). The CDR3 is 13 amino acids. CDR1 and CDR2 from the germline V gene are DFQATT and SNEGSKA (reference sequence). V lost 3 bases, J lost 5 bases, and 11 bases lay in between.

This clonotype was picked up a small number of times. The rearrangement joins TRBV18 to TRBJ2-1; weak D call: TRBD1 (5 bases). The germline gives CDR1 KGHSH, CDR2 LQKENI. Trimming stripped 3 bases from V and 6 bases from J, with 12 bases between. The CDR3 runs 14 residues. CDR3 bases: TGTGCCAGCTCACCCCGATCACAGGTCAATGAGCAGTTCTTC. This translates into CASSPRSQVNEQFF.

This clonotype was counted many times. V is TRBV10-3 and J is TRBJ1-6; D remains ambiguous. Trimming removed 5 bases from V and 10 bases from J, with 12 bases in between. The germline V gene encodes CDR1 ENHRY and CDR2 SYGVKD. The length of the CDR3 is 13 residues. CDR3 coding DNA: TGTGCCATCAGTTCCGGGTATGACTCACCCCTCCACTTT. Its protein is CAISSGYDSPLHF.

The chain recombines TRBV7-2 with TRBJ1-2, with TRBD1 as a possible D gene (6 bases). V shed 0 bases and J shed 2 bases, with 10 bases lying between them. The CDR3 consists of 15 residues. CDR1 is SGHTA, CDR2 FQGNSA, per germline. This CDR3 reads CASSLAGTLNYGYTF. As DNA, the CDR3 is TGTGCCAGCAGCTTAGCCGGGACACTCAACTATGGCTACACCTTC. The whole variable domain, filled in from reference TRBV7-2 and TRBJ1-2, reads GAGVSQSPSNKVTEKGKDVELRCDPISGHTALYWYRQSLGQGLEFLIYFQGNSAPDKSGLPSDRFSAERTGGSVSTLTIQRTQQEDSAVYLCASSLAGTLNYGYTFGSGTRLTVV.

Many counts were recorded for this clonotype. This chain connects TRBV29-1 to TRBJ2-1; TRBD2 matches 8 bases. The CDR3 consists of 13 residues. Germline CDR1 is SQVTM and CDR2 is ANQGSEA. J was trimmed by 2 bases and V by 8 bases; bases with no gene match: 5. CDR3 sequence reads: CSFSGNTYNEQFF. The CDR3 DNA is TGCAGCTTTAGCGGGAACACCTACAATGAGCAGTTCTTC.

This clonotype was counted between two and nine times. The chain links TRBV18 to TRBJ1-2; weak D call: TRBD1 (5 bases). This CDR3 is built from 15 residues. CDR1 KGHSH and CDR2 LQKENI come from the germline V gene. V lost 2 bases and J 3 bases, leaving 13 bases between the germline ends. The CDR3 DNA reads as TGTGCCAGCTCACCAACGGGCGGAGGGGACTATGGCTACACCTTC. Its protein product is CASSPTGGGDYGYTF.

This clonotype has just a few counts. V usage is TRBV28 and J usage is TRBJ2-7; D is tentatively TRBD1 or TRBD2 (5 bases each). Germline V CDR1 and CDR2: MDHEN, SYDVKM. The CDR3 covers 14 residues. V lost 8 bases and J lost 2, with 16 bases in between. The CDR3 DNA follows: TGTGCCAGCCGATCGCCGGGACCACCCTACGAGCAGTACTTC. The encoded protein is CASRSPGPPYEQYF.

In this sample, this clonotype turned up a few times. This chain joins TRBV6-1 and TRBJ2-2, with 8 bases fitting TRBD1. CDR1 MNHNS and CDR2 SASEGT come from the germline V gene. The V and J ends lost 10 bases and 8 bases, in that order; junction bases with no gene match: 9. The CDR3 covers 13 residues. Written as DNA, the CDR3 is TGTGCCACCCTACAGGGGGTATCGGGGGAGCTGTTTTTT. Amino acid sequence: CATLQGVSGELFF.

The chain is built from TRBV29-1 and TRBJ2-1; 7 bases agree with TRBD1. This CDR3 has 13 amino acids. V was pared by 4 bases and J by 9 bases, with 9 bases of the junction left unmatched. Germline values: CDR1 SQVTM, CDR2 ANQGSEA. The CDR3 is CSVARGSYSEQFF. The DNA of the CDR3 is TGCAGCGTTGCCAGGGGGTCCTATAGTGAGCAGTTCTTC.

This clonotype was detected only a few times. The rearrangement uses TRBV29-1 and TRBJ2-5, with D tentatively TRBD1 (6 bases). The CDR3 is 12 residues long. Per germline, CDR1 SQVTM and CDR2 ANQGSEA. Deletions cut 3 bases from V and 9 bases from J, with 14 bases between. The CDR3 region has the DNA TGCAGCGTTGAGCTAGGGGGTGCGTCCCAGTACTTC. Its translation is CSVELGGASQYF.

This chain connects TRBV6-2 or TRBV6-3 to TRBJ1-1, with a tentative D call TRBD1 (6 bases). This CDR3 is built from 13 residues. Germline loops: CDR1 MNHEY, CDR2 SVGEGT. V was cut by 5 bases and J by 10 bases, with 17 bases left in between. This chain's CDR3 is CASSPTRTAGAFF. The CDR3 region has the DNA TGTGCCAGCAGTCCCACTCGGACAGCAGGAGCTTTCTTT.

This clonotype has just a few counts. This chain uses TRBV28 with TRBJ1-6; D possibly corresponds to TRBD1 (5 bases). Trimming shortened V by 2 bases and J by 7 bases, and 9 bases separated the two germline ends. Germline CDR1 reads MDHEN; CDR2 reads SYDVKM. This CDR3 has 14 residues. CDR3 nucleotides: TGTGCCAGCAGTTTAGGCAGGGCGAATTCACCCCTCCACTTT. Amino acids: CASSLGRANSPLHF.

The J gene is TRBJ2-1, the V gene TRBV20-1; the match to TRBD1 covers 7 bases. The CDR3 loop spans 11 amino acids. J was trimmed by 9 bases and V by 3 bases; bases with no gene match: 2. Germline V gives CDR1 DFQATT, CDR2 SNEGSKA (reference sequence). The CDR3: CSARTGFEQFF. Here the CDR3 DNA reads TGCAGTGCTAGGACAGGGTTTGAGCAGTTCTTC.

In nucleotides, the CDR3 is TGCAGTGCTAGAGATACAGGTTTAGCTGAAGCTTTCTTT. It is translated as CSARDTGLAEAFF. The chain couples TRBV20-1 to TRBJ1-1, with a possible D match to TRBD1 (5 bases). Germline loops: CDR1 DFQATT, CDR2 SNEGSKA (reference sequence). The CDR3 covers 13 residues. The V end was cut by 0 bases, the J end by 6 bases, with 11 bases between.

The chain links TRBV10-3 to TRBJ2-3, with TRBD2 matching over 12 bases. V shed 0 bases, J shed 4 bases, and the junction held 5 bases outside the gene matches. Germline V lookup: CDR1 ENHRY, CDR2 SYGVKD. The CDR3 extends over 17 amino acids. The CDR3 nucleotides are TGTGCCATCAGTGAGTCTCTAGCGGGGGGGCTCTCAGATACGCAGTATTTT. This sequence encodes CAISESLAGGLSDTQYF.

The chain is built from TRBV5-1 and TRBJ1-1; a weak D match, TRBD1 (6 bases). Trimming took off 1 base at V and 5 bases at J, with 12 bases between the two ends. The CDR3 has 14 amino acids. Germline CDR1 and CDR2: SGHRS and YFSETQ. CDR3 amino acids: CASSLQGLSTEAFF. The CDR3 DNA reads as TGCGCCAGCAGCTTGCAGGGGCTTAGTACTGAAGCTTTCTTT.

DNA for the CDR3: TGTGCCAGCAGCTTAGCAGGGGGCGGGAACATTCAGTACTTC. This sequence encodes CASSLAGGGNIQYF. The V gene is TRBV7-9, the J gene TRBJ2-4; TRBD1 matches at 7 bases. Germline assignment: CDR1 SEHNR and CDR2 FQNEAQ (reference sequence). The CDR3 extends over 14 amino acids. Losses at the gene ends were 0 bases for V and 7 bases for J; bases not matched to a gene: 3.

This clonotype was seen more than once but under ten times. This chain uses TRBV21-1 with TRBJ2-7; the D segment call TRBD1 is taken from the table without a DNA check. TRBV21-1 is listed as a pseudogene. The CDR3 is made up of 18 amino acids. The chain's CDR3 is CARTPTGGRCESSYEQYF. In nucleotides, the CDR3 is TGTGCCAGAACTCCAACAGGGGGGCGATGCGAGAGCTCCTACGAGCAGTACTTC.

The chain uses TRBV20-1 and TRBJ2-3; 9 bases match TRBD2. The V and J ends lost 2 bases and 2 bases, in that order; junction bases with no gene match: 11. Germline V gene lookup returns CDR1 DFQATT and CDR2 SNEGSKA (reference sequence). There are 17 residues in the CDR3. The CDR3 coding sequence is TGCAGTGCTAGATCCTTTGGGAGCGGGAGGTTCACAGATACGCAGTATTTT. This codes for CSARSFGSGRFTDTQYF.

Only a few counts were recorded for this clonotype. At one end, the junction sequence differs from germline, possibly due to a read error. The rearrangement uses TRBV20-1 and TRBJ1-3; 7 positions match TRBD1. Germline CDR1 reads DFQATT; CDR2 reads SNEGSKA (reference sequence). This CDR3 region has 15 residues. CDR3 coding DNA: TGCAGTGCCAGAGGGGACAGCAGTCATGGAAACACCATATATTTT. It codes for CSARGDSSHGNTIYF.

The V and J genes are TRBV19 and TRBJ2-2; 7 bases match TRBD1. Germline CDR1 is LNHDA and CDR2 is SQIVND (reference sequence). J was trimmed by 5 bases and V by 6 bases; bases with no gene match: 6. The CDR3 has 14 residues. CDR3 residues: CASRTTGITGELFF. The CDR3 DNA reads TGTGCCAGTAGGACGACAGGGATTACCGGGGAGCTGTTTTTT.

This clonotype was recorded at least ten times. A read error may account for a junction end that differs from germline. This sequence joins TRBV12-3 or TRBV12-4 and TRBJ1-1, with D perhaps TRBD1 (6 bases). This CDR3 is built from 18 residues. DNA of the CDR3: TGTGCCAGCAGTTTTGGGGCACCCTTGACAGGCCTGAACGCTGAAGCTTTCTTT. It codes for CASSFGAPLTGLNAEAFF.

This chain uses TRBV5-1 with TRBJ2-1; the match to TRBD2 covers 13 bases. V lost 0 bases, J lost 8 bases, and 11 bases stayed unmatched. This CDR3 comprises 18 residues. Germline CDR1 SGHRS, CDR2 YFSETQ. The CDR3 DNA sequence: TGCGCCAGCAGCTTGGGGATTCGGACTAGCGGGAGAACCGATGAGCAGTTCTTC. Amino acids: CASSLGIRTSGRTDEQFF.

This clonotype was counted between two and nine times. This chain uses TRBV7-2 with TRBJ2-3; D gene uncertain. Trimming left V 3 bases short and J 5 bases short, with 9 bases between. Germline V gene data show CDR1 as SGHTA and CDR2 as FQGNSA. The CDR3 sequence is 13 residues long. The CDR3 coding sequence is TGTGCCAGCAGCTTCGTTGTAGTAGATACGCAGTATTTT. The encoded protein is CASSFVVVDTQYF.